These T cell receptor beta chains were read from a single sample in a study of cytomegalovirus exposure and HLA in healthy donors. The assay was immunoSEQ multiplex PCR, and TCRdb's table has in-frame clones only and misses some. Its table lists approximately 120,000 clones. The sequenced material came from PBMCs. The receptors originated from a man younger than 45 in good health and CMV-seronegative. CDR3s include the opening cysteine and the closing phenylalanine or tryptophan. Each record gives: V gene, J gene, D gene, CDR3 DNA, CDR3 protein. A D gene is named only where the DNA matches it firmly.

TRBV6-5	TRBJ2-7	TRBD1	TGTGCCAGCAGTAAGGGACAGGGGGCTTGGTACGAGCAGTACTTC	CASSKGQGAWYEQYF
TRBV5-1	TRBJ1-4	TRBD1	TGCGCCAGCAGCCCGACTGTCTTCCAGCAGGGGGTAGGGGAAAAACTGTTTTTT	CASSPTVFQQGVGEKLFF
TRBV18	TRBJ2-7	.	TGTGCCAGCTCACCTGGGAGTCAGGGGCTGACCTACGAGCAGTACTTC	CASSPGSQGLTYEQYF
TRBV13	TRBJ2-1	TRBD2	TGTGCCAGCAGTCGGCAGCGGGGGCCCGACAATGAGCAGTTCTTC	CASSRQRGPDNEQFF
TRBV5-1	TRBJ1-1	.	TGCGCCAGCAGCTTGGGCAGGGAATCCTGGAACACTGAAGCTTTCTTT	CASSLGRESWNTEAFF
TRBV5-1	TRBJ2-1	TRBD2	TGCGCCAGCAGCTTCGGGACTAGCGGGAGAAATTCCTACAATGAGCAGTTCTTC	CASSFGTSGRNSYNEQFF
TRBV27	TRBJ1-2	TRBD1	TGTGCCAGCAGTAACCGACAGGGGGTCGGGTCCTATGGCTACACCTTC	CASSNRQGVGSYGYTF
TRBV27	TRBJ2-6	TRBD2	TGTGCCAGCAGTTTAAACGGGGGGTTCTCTGGGGCCAACGTCCTGACTTTC	CASSLNGGFSGANVLTF
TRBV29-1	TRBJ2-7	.	TGCAGCGTTGGTTCGCTGCAGGGCCGCCACGAGCAGTACTTC	CSVGSLQGRHEQYF
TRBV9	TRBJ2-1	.	TGTGCCAGCAGTCTAGGGGCCAGCTCCTACAATGAGCAGTTCTTC	CASSLGASSYNEQFF
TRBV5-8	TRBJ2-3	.	TGTGCCAGCAGCCTTTGGGCAGGCACAGATACGCAGTATTTT	CASSLWAGTDTQYF
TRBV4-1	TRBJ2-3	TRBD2	TGCGCCAGCAGCCAAGGGTTGGGAAGCGGGAGAGGAGATACGCAGTATTTT	CASSQGLGSGRGDTQYF
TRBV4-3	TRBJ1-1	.	TGCGCCAGCAGCCAAGACAGGGGCGGTGAAGCTTTCTTT	CASSQDRGGEAFF
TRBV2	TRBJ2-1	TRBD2	TGTGCCAGCAGTGGGCCCCTCGGGACTAGCGGGGTAGACAATGAGCAGTTCTTC	CASSGPLGTSGVDNEQFF
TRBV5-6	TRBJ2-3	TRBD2	TGTGCCAGCAGCGGGGGGGGACTAGCAAGTAAAGATACGCAGTATTTT	CASSGGGLASKDTQYF
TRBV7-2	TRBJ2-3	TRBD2	TGTGCCAGCAGCCCCAGGAGGCTAGCGGGAGCAGATACGCAGTATTTT	CASSPRRLAGADTQYF
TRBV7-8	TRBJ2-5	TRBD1	TGTGCCAGCAGCTTAAGTGGGACAGCGATCCAAGAGACCCAGTACTTC	CASSLSGTAIQETQYF
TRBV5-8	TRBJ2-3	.	TGTGCCAGCAGCTTGGGCAGATCCACAGATACGCAGTATTTT	CASSLGRSTDTQYF
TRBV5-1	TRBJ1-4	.	TGCGCCAGCAGCTCCCAGGGTGGGCGTGAAAAACTGTTTTTT	CASSSQGGREKLFF
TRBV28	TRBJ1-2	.	TGTGCCAGCAGTTTAAGGGGGTATGGCTACACCTTC	CASSLRGYGYTF
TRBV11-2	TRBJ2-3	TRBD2	TGTGCCAGCAGCTTAGTGGGGGGCGGGAGGGCCACTAGCACAGATACGCAGTATTTT	CASSLVGGGRATSTDTQYF
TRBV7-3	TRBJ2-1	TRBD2	TGTGCCAGCAGCTTGGGGACTAGCTCCTACAATGAGCAGTTCTTC	CASSLGTSSYNEQFF
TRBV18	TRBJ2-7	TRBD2	TGTGCCAGCTCACCGCGGGGTCTAGCGGGAAAATCCTCCTACGAGCAGTACTTC	CASSPRGLAGKSSYEQYF
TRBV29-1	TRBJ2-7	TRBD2	TGCAGCGTTGACACGGGAGGGCCTGGCGAGCAGTACTTC	CSVDTGGPGEQYF
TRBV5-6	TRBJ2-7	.	TGTGCCAGCAGCTTGGCGCAGGTGGGCTACGAGCAGTACTTC	CASSLAQVGYEQYF
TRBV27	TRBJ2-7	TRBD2	TGTGCCAGCAGTTTATCGACTAGCCTGAGCGAGCAGTACTTC	CASSLSTSLSEQYF
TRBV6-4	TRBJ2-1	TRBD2	TGTGCCAGCAGTAGAGCGGGAATATACAATGAGCAGTTCTTC	CASSRAGIYNEQFF
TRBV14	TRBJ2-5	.	TGTGCCAGCAGCCAACTGGGTGTCGGGGAGACCCAGTACTTC	CASSQLGVGETQYF
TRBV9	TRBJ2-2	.	TGTGCCAGCAGCCTTTTCCCCGCGAACACCGGGGAGCTGTTTTTT	CASSLFPANTGELFF
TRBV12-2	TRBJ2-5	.	TGTGCAAGTCGCTTAGTGTTGACGATTTCAACAAGCGGGACCTCATACGAGACCCAGTACTTC	CASRLVLTISTSGTSYETQYF